The clone carrying this T cell receptor (beta chain) was seen more than once but under ten times. Its antigen is currently unknown. The entry originates in a study of identical twins. Whole-study findings and limits: Without tracking the same donors, conclusions rested on cross-sectional statistical analysis.

TCRdb re-derived calls from the 5' RACE reads in MiXCR, one entry per CDR3 protein. The data contain about 720,000 distinct CDR3 sequences, under 9% of them singletons. V was clipped by 1 base and J by 3 bases; unmatched bases: 9. From germline, CDR1 is SGHDT and CDR2 YYEEEE. The CDR3 extends over 17 amino acids. Donors uniformly comprised healthy Caucasians. These same data were also listed under a study on yellow fever vaccine responses in identical twins.

The rearrangement joins TRBV5-6 to TRBJ2-3, with 9 positions matching TRBD1. The sequencing input was PBMCs. This receptor was taken from a woman in her late teens or twenties in good health. CDR3 amino acids: CASSLRAGTGITDTQYF. The CDR3 DNA is TGTGCCAGCAGCTTGCGGGCCGGGACAGGGATAACAGATACGCAGTATTTT.